This T cell receptor (beta chain) was profiled in a study of blood T cell repertoires in COVID-19. Whole-study context: The United States, Italy and Spain supplied acute and convalescent COVID-19 samples. The analysed material was cDNA or gDNA that came from T cells, B-cell-depleted T cells, or PBMCs.

Germline-derived CDR1 and CDR2 are SGHTA and FQGNSA. There are 16 residues in the CDR3. J was trimmed by 6 bases and V by 1 base; bases with no gene match: 5. In the original processing: Quantification of nucleated cells was approximated via reference gene primer amplification. Sequenced by immunoSEQ multiplex PCR; TCRdb stores in-frame clones only, minus some. That table furnishes V, J and clone size, whereas the DNA furnished D and trimming. Among some 490,000 clones listed, approximately 85% were seen once. Sequenced: peripheral blood. This chain links TRBV7-2 with TRBJ2-7, with TRBD2 matching over 14 bases. The sequence was collected from a human donor in a cohort sampled during active COVID-19. CDR3 amino acids: CASSLGIGLAGGEQYF. The CDR3 nucleotides read TGTGCCAGCAGCTTAGGTATCGGACTAGCGGGAGGCGAGCAGTACTTC.